The present entry profiles one T cell receptor beta chain with its context. Additional DNA sequences in this sample encode the identical CDR3. The data belong to a study of CD8+ T cells in alopecia areata. Treatment specified: oral pan-JAK inhibitor, 5-10 mg twice daily. The germline V gene has CDR1 DFQATT and CDR2 SNEGSKA (reference sequence). The CDR3 runs 11 residues. With 3 bases removed from V and 1 base from J, the gap between germline ends came to 3 bases. cDNA reverse transcribed from extracted RNA served as the sequencing template. TCRdb's table, derived via immunoSEQ multiplex PCR, lists solely in-frame clones and lacks some. This sample has 160,000 or so clones, with 58% found just once.

The chain couples TRBV20-1 to TRBJ2-5, with no clear D. Material: CD4+ T cells sorted from blood, obtained at roughly week 58, from a patient treated with tofacitinib. The clonotype was recovered from a human donor with alopecia areata. In nucleotides, the CDR3 is TGCAGTGCTAGTCCCCAAGAGACCCAGTACTTC. Protein: CSASPQETQYF.